This section outlines one T cell receptor beta chain sequence together with its context. The sample comes from a study of cytomegalovirus exposure and HLA in healthy donors. V shed 1 base and J shed 3 bases, with 8 bases lying between them. The germline gives CDR1 SGHRS, CDR2 YFSETQ. The CDR3 length is 13 residues. 60 Vbeta and 13 Jbeta primers were used in PCR. As processed by the authors: Later, 65 million to 85 million unique TCR beta chains were counted in an analysis, and about 10 million of them were shared. Sequencing was performed with immunoSEQ multiplex PCR; in TCRdb, only in-frame clones are kept and a portion is missing. V and J calls and clone size are given by that table; D and trimming were obtained from the DNA. Of roughly 140,000 clones in the sample, around 80% were seen once.

The genes are TRBV5-1 and TRBJ2-7; D may be TRBD2 (5 bases). Sequenced material: PBMCs. The source is a female donor in good health and CMV-seronegative. The CDR3, as DNA: TGCGCCAGCAGCTTGTCTGGAGGCTACGAGCAGTACTTC. It translates to CASSLSGGYEQYF.